This T cell receptor beta chain was identified during a study of shared clonotypes between healthy human individuals. Study in general: A donor's plate count was three for CD4 naive and three for CD4 memory; CD8 naive had two and CD8 memory one.

A note on this clone: What it binds is not known.

Using immunoSEQ multiplex PCR, the repertoire was profiled, and TCRdb retains in-frame clones only, with some absent. The sample shows 2 million or so clones, about 95% of them seen only once. Germline-derived CDR1 and CDR2 are LNHDA and SQIVND (reference sequence). V was clipped by 5 bases and J by 2 bases, with 8 bases between them. The CDR3 consists of 13 residues. Naive-designated CD8 cells lacked CD45RO, were positively enriched for CCR7, and omitted terminally differentiated effector memory CD45RA+ cells. Overall study results and limits: Tissue TCR repertoires likely differ from these blood-only repertoires.

This TCR was sampled from a young man in good health. This rearrangement joins TRBV19 to TRBJ2-3; unclear D gene. The sequenced sample consisted of naive CD8+ T cells sorted from blood. CDR3 protein: CASSEVFTDTQYF. CDR3 bases: TGTGCCAGTAGTGAAGTATTCACAGATACGCAGTATTTT.